This T cell receptor (beta chain) appears in the sequencing data of a study of shared clonotypes between healthy human individuals. Trimming cost V 4 bases and J 0 bases, with 11 bases left between them. Germline V gives CDR1 SGHRS, CDR2 YFSETQ. The CDR3 is made up of 16 amino acids. Naive CD45RA+ and memory CD45RA-negative subsets were split from CD4+ cells. Whole-study results and caveats: Researchers found naive subsets generally carried larger estimated richness than memory subsets. Some clonotypes were shared by all four sorted-subset donors, while others were not shared. The non-shared ones had lower generation probabilities than the shared ones.

About this clone itself: Its antigen remains unidentified.

The test was conducted at deep level. Clones were sequenced by immunoSEQ multiplex PCR, and TCRdb holds only the in-frame ones, with some missing. The data hold some 980,000 clones, with 60% to 85% observed a single time. The J gene is TRBJ1-6, the V gene TRBV5-1, with D possibly matching TRBD1 (6 bases). The specimen sequenced was memory CD4+ T cells sorted from blood. As for subset: CD45RA-negative fraction. This TCR came from a man between 18 and 35 years old in good health. Here the CDR3 reads CASSQDSSSYNSPLHF. CDR3 nucleotides: TGCGCCAGCAGCCAGGACAGTAGCTCCTATAATTCACCCCTCCACTTT.